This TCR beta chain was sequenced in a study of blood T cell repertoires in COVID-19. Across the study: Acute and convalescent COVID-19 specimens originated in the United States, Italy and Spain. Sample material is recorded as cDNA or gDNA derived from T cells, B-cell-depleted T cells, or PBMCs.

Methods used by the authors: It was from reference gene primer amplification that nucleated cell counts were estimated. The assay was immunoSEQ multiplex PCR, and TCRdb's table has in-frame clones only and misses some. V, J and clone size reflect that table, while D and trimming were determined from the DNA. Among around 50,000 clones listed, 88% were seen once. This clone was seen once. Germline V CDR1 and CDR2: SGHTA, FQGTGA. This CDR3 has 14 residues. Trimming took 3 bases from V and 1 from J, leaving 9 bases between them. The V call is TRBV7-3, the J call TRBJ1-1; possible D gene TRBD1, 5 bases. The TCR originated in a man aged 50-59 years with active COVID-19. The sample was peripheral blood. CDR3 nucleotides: TGTGCCAGCAGCTTTTCAGGGCCGAACACTGAAGCTTTCTTT. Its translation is CASSFSGPNTEAFF.